These 18 T cell receptor beta chains came from one sample sequenced in a study of blood T cell repertoires in COVID-19. The table came from immunoSEQ multiplex PCR; TCRdb's copy has only in-frame clones and leaves some out. The profile shows some 240,000 clones, roughly 87% of them singletons. Specimen: peripheral blood. All receptors come from a woman aged 40 to 50 who had recovered from COVID-19.

V is TRBV30 and J is TRBJ2-7; no clear D gene. This CDR3 has 11 residues. Trimming took 6 bases from V and 1 from J, leaving 7 bases between them. Looked up from germline, CDR1 is GTSNPN and CDR2 is SVGIG (reference sequence). The CDR3 bases are TGTGCCTGCCGACAATCCTACGAGCAGTACTTC. It codes for CACRQSYEQYF.

The chain uses TRBV5-1 and TRBJ2-2; D possibly corresponds to TRBD1 (5 bases). Trimming stripped 1 base from V and 6 bases from J, with 7 bases between. CDR1 SGHRS and CDR2 YFSETQ come from the germline V gene. The length of the CDR3 is 13 residues. Here the CDR3 DNA reads TGCGCCAGCAGCTTGAAGGGGCCCGGGGAGCTGTTTTTT. Translated, it gives CASSLKGPGELFF.

This clone was found once. The CDR3 sequence: CASSSWEGTNTGELFF. CDR3 nucleotides: TGTGCCAGCAGCTCGTGGGAGGGTACGAACACCGGGGAGCTGTTTTTT. The chain carries TRBV7-6 and TRBJ2-2; 7 nucleotides align to TRBD2. Germline CDR1 reads SGHVS; CDR2 reads FNYEAQ. The CDR3 covers 16 residues. V lost 4 bases, J lost 0 bases, and 5 bases stayed unmatched.

This chain joins TRBV11-3 and TRBJ2-1; D is possibly TRBD2 (5 bases). Trimming stripped 1 base from V and 1 base from J, with 8 bases between. The CDR3 has 15 amino acids. Germline V gene sequence: CDR1 SGHNT, CDR2 YENEEA. The CDR3, as DNA: TGTGCCAGCAGCTTAGTTCGGACTTCCTACAATGAGCAGTTCTTC. It codes for CASSLVRTSYNEQFF.

About this clone itself: Additional DNA sequences in this sample encode the identical CDR3. This chain joins TRBV2 and TRBJ2-5; a possible D gene is TRBD1 (5 bases). The V end lost 2 bases, the J end lost 2 bases, and 6 bases lay between the germline ends. CDR1 is SNHLY, CDR2 FYNNEI, per germline. The CDR3 runs to 13 residues. CDR3 loop: CASSEQGQETQYF. In DNA form, the CDR3 reads TGTGCCAGCAGTGAACAGGGTCAAGAGACCCAGTACTTC.

The CDR3 coding sequence is TGTGCCAGCACGGGGGGGAGGGTTGCCTACAATGAGCAGTTCTTC. Translated: CASTGGRVAYNEQFF. The J gene is TRBJ2-1, the V gene TRBV2; 8 bases agree with TRBD2. The CDR3 is 15 residues long. The junction had 7 bases not matched to a gene; V was cut back by 7 bases and J by 2 bases. Germline loops: CDR1 SNHLY, CDR2 FYNNEI. Combining the CDR3 with reference TRBV2 and TRBJ2-1 gives the whole variable domain EPEVTQTPSHQVTQMGQEVILRCVPISNHLYFYWYRQILGQKVEFLVSFYNNEISEKSEIFDDQFSVERPDGSNFTLKIRSTKLEDSAMYFCASTGGRVAYNEQFFGPGTRLTVL.

This clone has a handful of counts. This rearrangement joins TRBV7-6 to TRBJ1-3; TRBD1 aligns across 7 bases. This CDR3 has 16 residues. Germline V gene data show CDR1 as SGHVS and CDR2 as FNYEAQ. Trimming took 3 bases from V and 0 from J; bases not matched to a gene: 5. The CDR3 DNA reads TGTGCCAGCAGCTTCTATCGGGACAGCTCTGGAAACACCATATATTTT. It is translated as CASSFYRDSSGNTIYF.

The rearrangement links TRBV7-3 to TRBJ2-2, with TRBD2 identical over 10 bases. Trimming at V came to 6 bases and at J to 4 bases, leaving 5 bases not matched to a gene. From germline, CDR1 is SGHTA and CDR2 FQGTGA. The CDR3 is 15 amino acids. This chain's CDR3 is CASSSSSGGTGELFF. The CDR3 region has the DNA TGTGCCAGCAGTTCTTCTAGCGGGGGCACCGGGGAGCTGTTTTTT. Full variable domain (remainder filled in from reference TRBV7-3 and TRBJ2-2): GAGVSQTPSNKVTEKGKYVELRCDPISGHTALYWYRQSLGQGPEFLIYFQGTGAADDSGLPNDRFFAVRPEGSVSTLKIQRTERGDSAVYLCASSSSSGGTGELFFGEGSRLTVL.

Remarks on this clone: In the same sample, other DNA sequences code for this CDR3. The gene calls are TRBV18 and TRBJ1-3; D is unclear. CDR1 KGHSH and CDR2 LQKENI come from the germline V gene. This CDR3 is built from 13 residues. V lost 4 bases to trimming and J lost 0 bases, with 4 bases between them. CDR3 sequence reads: CASSLISGNTIYF. The CDR3 nucleotides are TGTGCCAGCTCACTTATCTCTGGAAACACCATATATTTT.

V usage is TRBV2 and J usage is TRBJ2-1; the match to TRBD2 covers 10 bases. This CDR3 region has 13 residues. Germline lookup yields CDR1 SNHLY and CDR2 FYNNEI. With 6 bases clipped from V and 9 bases from J, the junction kept 5 bases outside the gene matches. The CDR3 DNA reads TGTGCCAGCAGAAGCGGGGGGGCGATTGAGCAGTTCTTC. This translates into CASRSGGAIEQFF.

This clone was detected once. The chain uses TRBV4-2 and TRBJ1-2; tentatively, D is TRBD1 (5 bases). The CDR3 consists of 15 residues. Germline V gives CDR1 LGHNA, CDR2 YNFKEQ. V lost 3 bases, J lost 3 bases, and 14 bases lay in between. CDR3 sequence reads: CASSQQQGGDYGYTF. Here the CDR3 DNA reads TGTGCCAGCAGCCAGCAGCAGGGAGGCGACTATGGCTACACCTTC.

The chain employs TRBV4-3 and TRBJ2-5; TRBD1 matches 7 bases. J was trimmed by 2 bases and V by 4 bases; bases with no gene match: 10. The CDR3 is 16 residues long. The germline gives CDR1 LGHNA, CDR2 YSLEER. CDR3 DNA: TGCGCCAGCAGCCTTGGCGGCGGACAGGCACAAGAGACCCAGTACTTC. Protein: CASSLGGGQAQETQYF.

The CDR3 DNA follows: TGTGCCAGCAGCCGTTCGACAGTAACCTACGAGCAGTACTTC. Protein: CASSRSTVTYEQYF. The chain employs TRBV3-1 (or the pseudogene TRBV3-2) and TRBJ2-7; perhaps TRBD1 as D (5 bases). The CDR3 has 14 residues. V was cut by 4 bases and J by 2 bases, with 12 bases left in between. Germline loops: CDR1 LGHDT, CDR2 YNNKEL (reference sequence).

The rearrangement joins TRBV7-9 to TRBJ1-1; possibly TRBD1 for D (5 bases). Trimming took 3 bases from V and 1 from J, leaving 9 bases between them. CDR1 SEHNR and CDR2 FQNEAQ come from the germline V gene (reference sequence). The CDR3 extends over 14 amino acids. CDR3 DNA sequence: TGTGCCAGCAGCTTTAACAGGAGGAACACTGAAGCTTTCTTT. Translated: CASSFNRRNTEAFF.

This clone showed up just a few times. The chain is built from TRBV6-5 and TRBJ2-1; maybe TRBD2 (6 bases). The V end was cut by 1 base, the J end by 6 bases, with 10 bases between. The germline V gene encodes CDR1 MNHEY and CDR2 SVGAGI. This CDR3 has 14 amino acids. CDR3: CASSYFRDFNEQFF. CDR3 nucleotide sequence: TGTGCCAGCAGTTACTTCAGGGACTTCAATGAGCAGTTCTTC.

The rearrangement links TRBV30 to TRBJ2-5; 9 positions agree with TRBD1. The CDR3 runs 16 residues. V lost 3 bases, J lost 5 bases, and 13 bases stayed unmatched. Germline CDR1 reads GTSNPN; CDR2 reads SVGIG (reference sequence). In DNA, the CDR3 is TGTGCCTGGAGAACGGGACAGGGATCTCTTCGGGAGACCCAGTACTTC. Its translation: CAWRTGQGSLRETQYF.

This clone has only a few counts. The chain is built from TRBV5-8 and TRBJ2-1; 8 bases align to TRBD2. This CDR3 is 16 amino acids long. Per germline, CDR1 SGHTS and CDR2 YDEGEE. With V trimmed by 0 bases and J by 1 base, 3 bases remained unmatched. CDR3 loop: CASSLGVAGSYNEQFF. DNA of the CDR3: TGTGCCAGCAGCTTGGGTGTAGCGGGGTCCTACAATGAGCAGTTCTTC.

This clone appeared many times. V is TRBV25-1 and J is TRBJ2-3; weak D call: TRBD1 (6 bases). The CDR3 spans 12 residues. Germline V gene lookup returns CDR1 MGHDK and CDR2 SYGVNS. The ends were cut back, 4 bases at V and 14 bases at J, with 16 bases in the middle. The CDR3 nucleotides read TGTGCCAGCAGTGGTTCAGGACAGCCGCCGTATTTT. The encoded protein is CASSGSGQPPYF.